A single T cell receptor beta chain is shown here with its context. Its antigen is not known. This CDR3 is built from 14 residues. Germline lookup yields CDR1 SNHLY and CDR2 FYNNEI. V lost 7 bases and J 0 bases, leaving 10 bases between the germline ends. Data came from immunoSEQ multiplex PCR; TCRdb stores just in-frame clones and leaves some out. This table has 25,000 to 30,000 clones, more than 65% appearing once. The source of the sample is a study of vaccination effects on CD4 cells after COVID-19. Looking at the study overall: Following the second dose by a median of 72 days, the post-vaccine samples were obtained. Overall study findings and caveats: Clones arising from infection and from vaccination showed marked clonal contraction late after vaccination.

Within the ViraFEST assay, antigen-specific CD4+ T cells underwent expansion with viral peptide pools prior to sequencing. Investigators separated out CD4+ T cells once approximately 9 days of culture had passed. The participants, recipients of two vaccine doses, got either BNT162b2 or mRNA-1273. The receptor was derived from a human donor who received a COVID-19 vaccine. The chain has TRBV2 and TRBJ1-5; D is possibly TRBD1 (5 bases). The sequencing used CD4+ T cells from PBMCs cultured with HCoV-NL63 spike peptides, collected after COVID-19 vaccination. CDR3: CASIRDGSNQPQHF. CDR3 bases: TGTGCCAGCATTAGGGACGGTAGCAATCAGCCCCAGCATTTT.